The 32 T cell receptor beta chains listed next were all sequenced from one sample in a study of OX40 agonist ivuxolimab in advanced cancers. Sequencing was performed with immunoSEQ multiplex PCR; in TCRdb, only in-frame clones are kept and a portion is missing. In the table there are approximately 60,000 clones, 81% of which are singletons. The specimen was CD4+ or CD8+ T cells sorted from blood, collected in a trial of the OX40 agonist ivuxolimab. The receptor set was obtained from an adult with an advanced solid tumor such as melanoma, head and neck, liver or kidney cancer.

The chain is built from TRBV6-6 and TRBJ2-2; D is undetermined. The CDR3 extends over 12 amino acids. Germline CDR1 and CDR2: MNHNY and SVGAGI (reference sequence). V was shortened by 2 bases and J by 6 bases, with 4 bases between the two germline ends. CDR3 loop: CASSYLAGELFF. The CDR3 DNA is TGTGCCAGCAGTTACCTAGCCGGGGAGCTGTTTTTT.

This clone was seen only once. V usage is TRBV19 and J usage is TRBJ2-7; D is undetermined. The germline V and J ends were trimmed by 1 base and 3 bases, with 22 bases remaining between them. CDR3 length: 18 amino acids. Germline V gives CDR1 LNHDA, CDR2 SQIVND (reference sequence). In nucleotides, the CDR3 is TGTGCCAGTAGTATAGCCCTGTTCGCGTCAGCTAACTTCTACGAGCAGTACTTC. Residues: CASSIALFASANFYEQYF.

CDR3 DNA: TGCGCCAGCAGCTTGGCCGGGACAGCCCGAGCCAAAAACATTCAGTACTTC. Its protein is CASSLAGTARAKNIQYF. The chain joins TRBV5-1 to TRBJ2-4; 7 positions agree with TRBD1. V lost 0 bases and J lost 0; bases outside the gene matches: 6. CDR3 length: 17 residues. Germline CDR1 SGHRS, CDR2 YFSETQ.

J is TRBJ2-5 and V is TRBV29-1; TRBD1 agrees at 7 bases. There are 13 residues in the CDR3. CDR1 is SQVTM and CDR2 is ANQGSEA in the germline V gene. The V gene end was trimmed by 4 bases and the J gene end by 1 base; junction bases not matched to a gene: 3. CDR3 DNA sequence: TGCAGCGTTGCCCAGGGGGTCCAAGAGACCCAGTACTTC. Its translation: CSVAQGVQETQYF.

This chain joins TRBV5-1 and TRBJ2-2; D not resolved. In germline, CDR1 is SGHRS, CDR2 YFSETQ. The V end was cut by 0 bases, the J end by 3 bases, with 9 bases between. The CDR3 spans 15 residues. CDR3 sequence: CASSLGTAYTGELFF. The CDR3 DNA reads TGCGCCAGCAGCTTGGGGACGGCCTACACCGGGGAGCTGTTTTTT.

This sequence joins TRBV2 and TRBJ2-7; 13 nucleotides match TRBD2. V was pared by 6 bases and J by 0 bases, with 5 bases of the junction left unmatched. Germline V gives CDR1 SNHLY, CDR2 FYNNEI. The CDR3 totals 16 residues. CDR3 sequence reads: CASRLGTSGASYEQYF. In DNA form, the CDR3 reads TGTGCCAGCAGACTCGGGACTAGCGGGGCCTCCTACGAGCAGTACTTC.

This rearrangement joins TRBV6-1 to TRBJ1-2; D is unclear. This CDR3 contains 14 residues. V gave up 8 bases and J gave up 1 base, with 14 bases separating them. Germline values: CDR1 MNHNS, CDR2 SASEGT. CDR3 nucleotides: TGTGCCAGCCCCGGGCCGAGTTTTAACTATGGCTACACCTTC. This gives the protein CASPGPSFNYGYTF.

The CDR3 DNA is TGTGCCTGGAGTGTAAGTCGTGAAGCTTTCTTT. Its translation is CAWSVSREAFF. The chain couples TRBV30 to TRBJ1-1; the D is unclear. Germline V gene lookup returns CDR1 GTSNPN and CDR2 SVGIG (reference sequence). The CDR3 is 11 amino acids. Trimming took off 0 bases at V and 7 bases at J, with 6 bases between the two ends.

The V call is TRBV9, the J call TRBJ1-6; possible D gene TRBD1, 6 bases. The CDR3 is made up of 13 amino acids. The V gene lost 5 bases and the J gene lost 7 bases, with 10 bases spanning the gap. Per the germline V gene, CDR1 is SGDLS and CDR2 is YYNGEE. In nucleotides, the CDR3 is TGTGCCAGCAGGGGGCAGGGGAATTCACCCCTCCACTTT. It encodes CASRGQGNSPLHF.

This chain joins TRBV9 and TRBJ1-6, with 10 nucleotides matching TRBD1. Germline-derived CDR1 and CDR2 are SGDLS and YYNGEE. V dropped 1 base and J dropped 13; count of bases not matched to a gene: 5. This CDR3 contains 14 residues. The CDR3 is CASSVMGDRGPLHF. The CDR3, as DNA: TGTGCCAGCAGCGTAATGGGGGACAGGGGTCCCCTCCACTTT.

The gene calls are TRBV30 and TRBJ2-1, with 10 bases identical to TRBD2. Looked up from germline, CDR1 is GTSNPN and CDR2 is SVGIG (reference sequence). The CDR3 covers 15 residues. Unmatched junction bases numbered 8, after V lost 3 bases and J lost 6 bases. The CDR3 sequence is CAWSISGGASNEQFF. The CDR3, as DNA: TGTGCCTGGAGCATAAGCGGGGGGGCTAGCAATGAGCAGTTCTTC.

This rearrangement joins TRBV5-5 to TRBJ1-2; 10 bases are a match to TRBD1. The CDR3 is 15 residues long. Per the germline V gene, CDR1 is SGHKS and CDR2 is YYEKEE (reference sequence). The V segment lost 3 bases and the J segment 8 bases; nucleotides outside the gene matches: 10. CDR3 in amino acids: CASSSRPGTGAGYTF. The CDR3 nucleotides are TGTGCCAGCAGCTCTCGTCCCGGGACAGGGGCCGGCTACACCTTC.

This clone was seen only a few times. The V and J genes are TRBV10-1 and TRBJ1-1, with 9 bases that match TRBD1. The CDR3 is made up of 14 amino acids. Germline V gene data show CDR1 as WNHNN and CDR2 as SYGVQD (reference sequence). Trimming took 6 bases from V and 1 from J; bases not matched to a gene: 3. The CDR3 sequence is CASRPGQGNTEAFF. The CDR3 nucleotides are TGCGCCAGCAGGCCGGGACAGGGGAACACTGAAGCTTTCTTT.

This rearrangement joins TRBV5-4 to TRBJ2-1; 16 bases fit TRBD2. Looked up from germline, CDR1 is SGHNT and CDR2 is YYREEE (reference sequence). This CDR3 region has 17 residues. The V gene end was trimmed by 4 bases and the J gene end by 4 bases; junction bases not matched to a gene: 5. The CDR3 reads CASSPGLAGGLYNEQFF. The CDR3 DNA reads TGTGCCAGCAGCCCGGGACTAGCGGGGGGGTTGTACAATGAGCAGTTCTTC.

The DNA of the CDR3 is TGTGCCAGCTCACCTACGGGGGGGATTGGCTACACCTTC. This encodes CASSPTGGIGYTF. The chain couples TRBV18 to TRBJ1-2; the D gene is possibly TRBD1 (5 bases). Germline CDR1 and CDR2: KGHSH and LQKENI. Between the trimmed V and J ends, which lost 3 bases and 7 bases, there was a span of 12 bases. The CDR3 totals 13 residues.

The V and J genes are TRBV10-3 and TRBJ2-2; D is ambiguous. Per germline, CDR1 ENHRY and CDR2 SYGVKD. The CDR3 is made up of 15 amino acids. Trimming pared 1 base from V and 4 bases from J, leaving 10 bases between. DNA for the CDR3: TGTGCCATCAGTGAGTTCGGCATTCTCACCGGGGAGCTGTTTTTT. Its protein is CAISEFGILTGELFF.

The V call is TRBV30, the J call TRBJ1-5; TRBD1 agrees at 10 bases. V lost 3 bases and J lost 2; bases outside the gene matches: 4. Germline-derived CDR1 and CDR2 are GTSNPN and SVGIG (reference sequence). The CDR3 length is 15 residues. In nucleotides, the CDR3 is TGTGCCTGGAGCACAGGGACAGGGGGCAATCAGCCCCAGCATTTT. It yields the protein CAWSTGTGGNQPQHF.

J is TRBJ2-7 and V is TRBV19; the D gene is possibly TRBD2 (6 bases). The length of the CDR3 is 13 residues. The germline gives CDR1 LNHDA, CDR2 SQIVND (reference sequence). V gave up 4 bases and J gave up 4 bases, with 11 bases separating them. The CDR3 DNA follows: TGTGCCAGTAGTACCCTGGGGGGATACGAGCAGTACTTC. It translates to CASSTLGGYEQYF.

The CDR3 coding sequence is TGTGCCAGCAGCTTCATTAGCAGGGTGGGGACAGATACGCAGTATTTT. As protein: CASSFISRVGTDTQYF. The V and J genes are TRBV11-2 and TRBJ2-3; tentative D call: TRBD1 (5 bases). The length of the CDR3 is 16 residues. In germline, CDR1 is SGHAT, CDR2 FQNNGV. The ends were cut back, 3 bases at V and 3 bases at J, with 16 bases in the middle. The variable domain in full, with the rest retrieved from reference TRBV11-2 and TRBJ2-3, is EAGVAQSPRYKIIEKRQSVAFWCNPISGHATLYWYQQILGQGPKLLIQFQNNGVVDDSQLPKDRFSAERLKGVDSTLKIQPAKLEDSAVYLCASSFISRVGTDTQYFGPGTRLTVL.

The gene calls are TRBV11-3 and TRBJ1-5; the match to TRBD1 covers 10 bases. The germline V gene has CDR1 SGHNT and CDR2 YENEEA. The CDR3 spans 17 residues. After removal of 5 bases from V and 6 bases from J, the junction contained 13 bases not matched to a gene. The CDR3 spells CASSPDAGQGVGQPQHF. The CDR3 DNA follows: TGTGCCAGCAGCCCCGACGCCGGACAGGGGGTCGGTCAGCCCCAGCATTTT.

This clone was seen more than once but under ten times. V is TRBV28 and J is TRBJ2-3, with D uncertain. Germline-derived CDR1 and CDR2 are MDHEN and SYDVKM. Trimming took 6 bases from V and 6 from J, leaving 10 bases between them. The CDR3 covers 12 residues. DNA of the CDR3: TGTGCCAGCAGCCGATTGCGGGATACGCAGTATTTT. This gives the protein CASSRLRDTQYF.

This chain joins TRBV10-3 and TRBJ1-2, with a possible D match to TRBD1 (5 bases). This CDR3 region has 13 residues. CDR1 ENHRY and CDR2 SYGVKD come from the germline V gene. With 3 bases removed from V and 5 bases from J, the gap between germline ends came to 10 bases. CDR3 region: CAISEPGLYGYTF. In DNA, the CDR3 is TGTGCCATCAGTGAACCAGGGTTATATGGCTACACCTTC.

V gene TRBV4-1 combines with J gene TRBJ1-2; D ambiguous. Germline lookup yields CDR1 MGHRA and CDR2 YSYEKL. The CDR3 totals 17 residues. V gave up 4 bases and J gave up 3 bases, with 21 bases separating them. Here the CDR3 reads CASSPVKGGLRDYGYTF. The CDR3 coding sequence is TGCGCCAGCAGCCCCGTTAAGGGAGGTCTCCGTGACTATGGCTACACCTTC.

The genes are TRBV5-1 and TRBJ2-3, with 13 bases that match TRBD2. J was trimmed by 4 bases and V by 1 base; bases with no gene match: 18. The CDR3 is 21 residues long. Germline CDR1 reads SGHRS; CDR2 reads YFSETQ. The CDR3 nucleotides are TGCGCCAGCAGCTTGCCGAGCGGGACTAGCGGGGTTCTAGCAGGCGCAGATACGCAGTATTTT. Its protein is CASSLPSGTSGVLAGADTQYF.

V gene TRBV30 combines with J gene TRBJ1-4, with a weak D call TRBD1 (5 bases). Germline CDR1 and CDR2: GTSNPN and SVGIG (reference sequence). The CDR3 consists of 13 residues. Trimming took off 5 bases at V and 7 bases at J, with 14 bases between the two ends. DNA for the CDR3: TGTGCCTGGTCCGGGACGGAAACTGAAAAACTGTTTTTT. The encoded protein is CAWSGTETEKLFF.

This chain uses TRBV6-1 with TRBJ2-7; the D call may be TRBD1 or TRBD2 (6 bases each). This CDR3 has 15 residues. Trimming took off 8 bases at V and 0 bases at J, with 17 bases between the two ends. Germline V gene sequence: CDR1 MNHNS, CDR2 SASEGT. The CDR3 sequence: CASFRGGPSSYEQYF. The CDR3 DNA sequence: TGTGCCAGCTTCCGTGGGGGGCCAAGCTCCTACGAGCAGTACTTC.

V usage is TRBV11-3 and J usage is TRBJ2-7; D is unclear. The CDR3 loop spans 9 amino acids. Germline assignment: CDR1 SGHNT and CDR2 YENEEA. Trimming took off 9 bases at V and 4 bases at J, with 4 bases between the two ends. Here the CDR3 DNA reads TGTGCCAGTCTATACGAGCAGTACTTC. Translating gives CASLYEQYF.

This clone was detected only a few times. This rearrangement joins TRBV4-1 to TRBJ2-1; possible D gene TRBD2, 6 bases. Germline CDR1 and CDR2: MGHRA and YSYEKL. This CDR3 has 13 residues. With 0 bases removed from V and 12 bases from J, the gap between germline ends came to 12 bases. CDR3 amino acids: CASSQDGLGGQFF. The CDR3 DNA reads TGCGCCAGCAGCCAAGATGGGCTGGGGGGGCAGTTCTTC.

The genes are TRBV5-6 and TRBJ2-1; D remains ambiguous. Germline assignment: CDR1 SGHDT and CDR2 YYEEEE. V was clipped by 4 bases and J by 9 bases, with 11 bases between them. The CDR3 spans 12 residues. CDR3 DNA: TGTGCCAGCAGCGTGTACGGATTTGAGCAGTTCTTC. This codes for CASSVYGFEQFF.

This clone was seen once. The V call is TRBV4-1, the J call TRBJ1-2; 7 nucleotides match TRBD1. J gave up 2 bases and V 3 bases, and 6 bases lay outside the gene matches. Germline V gene sequence: CDR1 MGHRA, CDR2 YSYEKL. The CDR3 consists of 15 residues. For the CDR3, the DNA is TGCGCCAGCAGCCAGAGTGGGACAGCGAACTATGGCTACACCTTC. Residues: CASSQSGTANYGYTF.

The chain carries TRBV19 and TRBJ1-4, with TRBD1 as a possible D gene (5 bases). This CDR3 is built from 13 residues. In germline, CDR1 is LNHDA, CDR2 SQIVND (reference sequence). Trimming took off 4 bases at V and 13 bases at J, with 16 bases between the two ends. The CDR3 loop is CASSNQRQGRLFF. The CDR3 bases are TGTGCCAGTAGTAACCAACGGCAGGGAAGACTGTTTTTT.

The chain is built from TRBV4-3 and TRBJ1-5, with D possibly TRBD1 on 6 matching bases. The germline gives CDR1 LGHNA, CDR2 YSLEER. Trimming cost V 0 bases and J 6 bases, with 6 bases left between them. The CDR3 loop spans 13 amino acids. CDR3 coding DNA: TGCGCCAGCAGCCAAGAAGGGGGTCAGCCCCAGCATTTT. It is translated as CASSQEGGQPQHF.